Presented here are 10 T cell receptor beta chains from one specimen sequenced in a study of blood T cells in healthy people across ages. A sample-barcoded 5' primer and a J-beta primer mix were used in a second PCR of roughly 6 to 11 cycles. One entry per CDR3 protein, called by TCRdb with MiXCR from the 5' RACE reads. The sample has 920,000 or so distinct CDR3 sequences, under 55% seen once. Sequenced: blood. These receptors were obtained from a woman aged 60-75 years in good health.

In its sample, this clonotype was seen many times. V and J are TRBV20-1 and TRBJ2-7, with TRBD1 matching over 7 bases. Germline CDR1 DFQATT, CDR2 SNEGSKA (reference sequence). The CDR3 runs to 12 residues. CDR3 coding DNA: TGCAGCGCCCGACAGGGAAGCTACGAGCAGTACTTC. Its translation: CSARQGSYEQYF.

This clonotype was detected only once. The chain couples TRBV2 to TRBJ2-3; maybe TRBD2 (6 bases). Germline V gives CDR1 SNHLY, CDR2 FYNNEI. V was clipped by 6 bases and J by 4 bases, with 17 bases between them. This CDR3 contains 15 residues. The chain's CDR3 is CASSKGLASADTQYF. DNA of the CDR3: TGTGCCAGCAGCAAGGGGCTAGCGAGCGCAGATACGCAGTATTTT. Full variable domain (rest looked up from reference TRBV2 and TRBJ2-3): EPEVTQTPSHQVTQMGQEVILRCVPISNHLYFYWYRQILGQKVEFLVSFYNNEISEKSEIFDDQFSVERPDGSNFTLKIRSTKLEDSAMYFCASSKGLASADTQYFGPGTRLTVL.

This clonotype was counted between two and nine times. V gene TRBV13 combines with J gene TRBJ2-3; 9 bases line up with TRBD1. Losses at the gene ends were 1 base for V and 6 bases for J; bases not matched to a gene: 14. This CDR3 comprises 18 residues. Germline V gene lookup returns CDR1 PRHDT and CDR2 FYEKMQ (reference sequence). DNA for the CDR3: TGTGCCAGCAGCTTAGCCTCCACGTCGGACAGGGGTTGGGATACGCAGTATTTT. It codes for CASSLASTSDRGWDTQYF.

This clonotype came up a few times. This chain joins TRBV29-1 and TRBJ2-5; D possibly uses TRBD1 or TRBD2 (6 bases each). The germline V gene has CDR1 SQVTM and CDR2 ANQGSEA. The CDR3 is 14 amino acids. The germline V and J ends were trimmed by 0 bases and 4 bases, with 12 bases remaining between them. CDR3 residues: CSVEDLGGAETQYF. The CDR3 nucleotides are TGCAGCGTTGAAGATCTGGGGGGCGCAGAGACCCAGTACTTC.

The chain employs TRBV13 and TRBJ2-1; 9 nucleotides match TRBD2. CDR1 is PRHDT, CDR2 FYEKMQ, per germline (reference sequence). The V and J ends lost 5 bases and 6 bases, in that order; junction bases with no gene match: 11. This CDR3 spans 16 amino acids. DNA for the CDR3: TGTGCCAGCAGCCCTGATACCGGGACTAGCCCCAATGAGCAGTTCTTC. As protein: CASSPDTGTSPNEQFF.

This clonotype showed up just a few times. The rearrangement uses TRBV7-2 and TRBJ2-5; 14 positions match TRBD2. Germline assignment: CDR1 SGHTA and CDR2 FQGNSA. V gave up 4 bases and J gave up 2 bases; unmatched junction bases: 3. The CDR3 totals 16 residues. The CDR3 DNA follows: TGTGCCAGCAGCTGGACTAGCGGGGGGACTCAAGAGACCCAGTACTTC. Encoded protein: CASSWTSGGTQETQYF.

The V call is TRBV6-5, the J call TRBJ1-1, with D possibly matching TRBD1 (5 bases). CDR1 and CDR2 (germline): MNHEY, SVGAGI. Trimming removed 2 bases from V and 1 base from J, with 8 bases in between. The CDR3 sequence is 14 residues long. CDR3 residues: CASSYARENTEAFF. The DNA of the CDR3 is TGTGCCAGCAGTTACGCCAGGGAGAACACTGAAGCTTTCTTT.

This clonotype occurred a few times. This chain links TRBV5-1 with TRBJ2-7; perhaps TRBD2 as D (6 bases). Germline V gives CDR1 SGHRS, CDR2 YFSETQ. The CDR3 extends over 16 amino acids. V lost 1 base and J lost 3, with 17 bases in between. DNA of the CDR3: TGCGCCAGCAGCTTGTCTTTCGGAGGGGTGCGCTACGAGCAGTACTTC. It specifies CASSLSFGGVRYEQYF.

The chain employs TRBV9 and TRBJ2-1; 7 bases are shared with TRBD1. The germline V gene has CDR1 SGDLS and CDR2 YYNGEE. Losses at the gene ends were 7 bases for V and 9 bases for J; bases not matched to a gene: 10. The CDR3 extends over 13 amino acids. The CDR3 DNA follows: TGTGCCAGCGGCGCCCAGACAGGGAGTGAGCAGTTCTTC. This gives the protein CASGAQTGSEQFF.

This clonotype was detected only a few times. Germline and junction disagree at one end, which may indicate a read error. The V and J genes are TRBV20-1 and TRBJ2-7; 7 bases line up with TRBD1. The CDR3 contains 13 residues. Germline CDR1 DFQATT, CDR2 SNEGSKA (reference sequence). The CDR3 nucleotides are TGCAGTGCAAGAGGCAGGGGGTTCTACGAGCAGTACTTC. Residues: CSARGRGFYEQYF.